A single sample is the source of the 3 T cell receptor beta chains below, sequenced in a study of control samples from healthy donors and cancer patients. Produced via immunoSEQ multiplex PCR; TCRdb's table is partial and in-frame only. The sample includes 150,000 to 200,000 clones, over 85% of them seen just once. Material: blood. The source of these receptors is a young man in good health.

The rearrangement joins TRBV14 to TRBJ1-1, with TRBD1 matching 7 bases. The germline CDR1 and CDR2 sequences are SGHDN and FVKESK. The length of the CDR3 is 14 residues. Trimming at V came to 5 bases and at J to 1 base, leaving 4 bases not matched to a gene. CDR3 region: CASSRRQGNTEAFF. CDR3 in DNA: TGTGCCAGCAGCAGGCGACAGGGGAACACTGAAGCTTTCTTT.

CDR3 DNA: TGTGCCAGCAACCCGGGACAGGGGTATTTTATTCAGTACTTC. Translation: CASNPGQGYFIQYF. This chain links TRBV11-2 with TRBJ2-4; 10 bases agree with TRBD1. Germline V gene data show CDR1 as SGHAT and CDR2 as FQNNGV. Germline trimming cut 7 bases from V and 10 bases from J; bases unmatched to any gene: 10. The CDR3 contains 14 residues.

J is TRBJ2-1 and V is TRBV15; D gene ambiguous. The CDR3 totals 13 residues. The V end was cut by 6 bases, the J end by 5 bases, with 11 bases between. The germline CDR1 and CDR2 sequences are LNHNV and YYDKDF (reference sequence). Here the CDR3 DNA reads TGTGCCACCAGTCCTGGCAGAGACAATGAGCAGTTCTTC. It yields the protein CATSPGRDNEQFF.